This is a list of T cell receptor beta chains from one sample in a study of OX40 agonist ivuxolimab in advanced cancers. Repertoires were generated with immunoSEQ multiplex PCR, while TCRdb's copy carries only in-frame clones and drops some. Of around 77,000 clones listed, 85% to 95% are singletons. Source: CD4+ or CD8+ T cells sorted from blood, taken in a trial of the OX40 agonist ivuxolimab. The receptor set was obtained from an adult with an advanced solid tumor such as melanoma, head and neck, liver or kidney cancer. Both conserved end residues are part of each CDR3. Each record gives: J gene, V gene, clone size, D gene, CDR3 protein, CDR3 DNA. The D gene is left open where the match is weak. For some rows the clone size is stated as once, few or many, or as a class when expanded; others skip it.

TRBJ2-5 TRBV5-5 . TRBD1 CASSLAPGTGEETQYF TGTGCCAGCAGCTTGGCGCCCGGGACAGGGGAAGAGACCCAGTACTTC
TRBJ1-2 TRBV5-1 . . CASSLRDLVDREGYTF TGCGCCAGCAGCTTAAGGGACCTAGTCGATAGGGAGGGCTACACCTTC
TRBJ2-1 TRBV7-9 . TRBD2 CASSLTSSGTFDEQFF TGTGCCAGCAGCTTAACCTCTAGCGGGACGTTCGATGAGCAGTTCTTC
TRBJ1-1 TRBV4-1 . . CASSQALVQGNTEAFF TGCGCCAGCAGCCAAGCTTTAGTACAGGGGAACACTGAAGCTTTCTTT
TRBJ2-2 TRBV28 . . CASRQGSHTGELFF TGTGCCAGCAGACAGGGATCGCACACCGGGGAGCTGTTTTTT
TRBJ2-1 TRBV2 . . CASSLNEQFF TGTGCCAGCAGCCTTAATGAGCAGTTCTTC
TRBJ2-7 TRBV28 . . CASSEISAYEQYF TGTGCCAGCAGTGAGATCTCGGCCTACGAGCAGTACTTC
TRBJ2-1 TRBV2 . TRBD2 CASRVAGVANEQFF TGTGCCAGCAGAGTAGCGGGAGTAGCGAATGAGCAGTTCTTC
TRBJ1-4 TRBV18 . . CASSPSSGSTNEKLFF TGTGCCAGCTCACCATCATCCGGTTCGACTAATGAAAAACTGTTTTTT
TRBJ2-7 TRBV4-3 once TRBD2 CASSQVPGGTYEQYF TGCGCCAGCAGCCAAGTCCCGGGAGGGACGTACGAGCAGTACTTC
TRBJ2-7 TRBV6-5 . . CASSYSAGYEQYF TGTGCCAGCAGTTACTCAGCAGGATACGAGCAGTACTTC
TRBJ2-7 TRBV7-2 . . CASEGEISSYEQYF TGTGCCAGCGAAGGGGAGATCAGCTCCTACGAGCAGTACTTC
TRBJ2-1 TRBV14 . TRBD1 CASSHGTGYEQFF TGTGCCAGCAGCCACGGGACAGGGTATGAGCAGTTCTTC
TRBJ2-3 TRBV15 . TRBD1 CATSREPQGVSRDTQYF TGTGCCACCAGCAGAGAACCCCAGGGGGTCTCACGAGATACGCAGTATTTT
TRBJ2-1 TRBV4-3 . TRBD2 CASSPLAGANGEQFF TGCGCCAGCAGCCCTCTAGCGGGAGCAAACGGTGAGCAGTTCTTC
TRBJ2-5 TRBV29-1 . . CSIEGESHLGETQYF TGCAGCATTGAGGGGGAGTCTCACCTAGGGGAGACCCAGTACTTC
TRBJ1-2 TRBV27 . . CASSQDSYGYTF TGTGCCAGCAGCCAGGACAGCTATGGCTACACCTTC
TRBJ2-3 TRBV10-3 . . CAISERREDTQYF TGTGCCATCAGTGAACGTAGGGAGGACACGCAGTATTTT
TRBJ1-2 TRBV4-3 . . CASSQDRGGGYTF TGCGCCAGCAGCCAAGATAGGGGGGGAGGCTACACCTTC
TRBJ2-1 TRBV14 . TRBD2 CASATLAGGPYNEQFF TGTGCCAGCGCCACTTTAGCGGGAGGGCCCTACAATGAGCAGTTCTTC
TRBJ1-4 TRBV15 . . CATSHSRDGHNEKLFF TGTGCCACCAGTCACTCCCGGGACGGACATAATGAAAAACTGTTTTTT
TRBJ2-1 TRBV29-1 . TRBD2 CSVGSGMSNEQFF TGCAGCGTAGGTAGCGGGATGAGCAATGAGCAGTTCTTC
TRBJ2-1 TRBV27 . TRBD2 CASSATSGVEQFF TGTGCCAGCAGTGCTACTAGCGGAGTTGAGCAGTTCTTC
TRBJ1-2 TRBV11-1 . TRBD1 CASSSSYGTGVDGYTF TGTGCCAGCAGCTCTTCGTATGGGACAGGGGTGGATGGCTACACCTTC
TRBJ2-1 TRBV25-1 . TRBD2 CASSWGGDFYNEQFF TGTGCCAGCTCCTGGGGGGGGGACTTTTACAATGAGCAGTTCTTC
TRBJ2-1 TRBV7-8 once TRBD2 CASSFPSGGFNEQFF TGTGCCAGCAGCTTCCCTAGCGGGGGCTTCAATGAGCAGTTCTTC
TRBJ1-1 TRBV19 . . CASSPLQEMNTEAFF TGTGCCAGTAGTCCCCTTCAGGAAATGAACACTGAAGCTTTCTTT
TRBJ2-1 TRBV5-6 . TRBD1 CASSPDRGYNEQFF TGTGCCAGCAGCCCGGACAGGGGATACAATGAGCAGTTCTTC
TRBJ1-1 TRBV7-9 few . CASGGALEAFF TGTGCCAGCGGAGGCGCCCTTGAAGCTTTCTTT
TRBJ2-7 TRBV15 . . CATSRDRGWEDEQYF TGTGCCACCAGCAGAGATCGGGGATGGGAGGATGAGCAGTACTTC
TRBJ2-7 TRBV27 . TRBD2 CASLPTSGSLRPYEQYF TGTGCCAGCTTGCCCACTAGCGGGAGTCTTCGCCCCTACGAGCAGTACTTC
TRBJ2-7 TRBV6-6 . . CASSYAEDSYEQYF TGTGCCAGCAGTTACGCCGAGGACTCCTACGAGCAGTACTTC
TRBJ2-3 TRBV5-1 . TRBD2 CASSWTSGTTDTQYF TGCGCCAGCAGCTGGACTAGCGGGACGACAGATACGCAGTATTTT
TRBJ1-5 TRBV7-9 . . CASSSFTQPQHF TGTGCCAGCAGCTCATTTACTCAGCCCCAGCATTTT
TRBJ2-7 TRBV6-5 . . CASSYSTHRGSYEQYF TGTGCCAGCAGTTACTCGACCCACAGAGGCTCCTACGAGCAGTACTTC
TRBJ2-1 TRBV4-1 once . CASSPATGFSWNEQFF TGCGCCAGCAGCCCCGCCACGGGGTTTTCGTGGAATGAGCAGTTCTTC
TRBJ1-1 TRBV7-9 . . CASSGRGDTEAFF TGTGCCAGCAGCGGGAGGGGGGACACTGAAGCTTTCTTT
TRBJ1-1 TRBV30 . . CAWSVEELFTEAFF TGTGCCTGGAGTGTGGAGGAGCTATTCACTGAAGCTTTCTTT
TRBJ2-1 TRBV15 . . CATSYEAGWVHEQFF TGTGCCACCAGCTATGAGGCGGGGTGGGTCCATGAGCAGTTCTTC
TRBJ2-1 TRBV5-4 . TRBD2 CASSLGTSGSNEQFF TGTGCCAGCAGCTTGGGGACTAGCGGGAGTAATGAGCAGTTCTTC
TRBJ1-1 TRBV19 . . CASSSGGRGISEAFF TGTGCCAGTAGTTCCGGGGGGCGCGGAATCTCTGAAGCTTTCTTT
TRBJ1-3 TRBV6-1 . . CASSERTLRSGNTIYF TGTGCCAGCAGTGAGAGGACCCTAAGATCTGGAAACACCATATATTTT
TRBJ1-1 TRBV5-1 . . CASSSGSDKNTEAFF TGCGCCAGCAGCTCAGGGTCGGATAAGAACACTGAAGCTTTCTTT
TRBJ2-1 TRBV5-1 . . CASSGRHNEQFF TGCGCCAGCTCGGGACGGCACAATGAGCAGTTCTTC
TRBJ1-1 TRBV4-1 . . CASSQDLRNTEAFF TGCGCCAGCAGCCAAGATCTTAGGAACACTGAAGCTTTCTTT
TRBJ1-2 TRBV19 . . CASSIKENLNYGYTF TGTGCCAGTAGTATCAAGGAGAACCTTAACTATGGCTACACCTTC
TRBJ2-5 TRBV6-5 . . CASSYGQGQETQYF TGTGCCAGCAGTTACGGGCAGGGCCAAGAGACCCAGTACTTC
TRBJ2-7 TRBV4-3 . . CASSQDRGDLLYEQYF TGCGCCAGCAGCCAAGATAGAGGGGACCTTTTATACGAGCAGTACTTC
TRBJ2-5 TRBV7-9 . . CATSPDAVQETQYF TGTGCCACCTCTCCGGACGCAGTGCAAGAGACCCAGTACTTC
TRBJ1-2 TRBV27 . TRBD1 CASSFDRGIHYGYTF TGTGCCAGCAGTTTCGACAGGGGGATACACTATGGCTACACCTTC
TRBJ2-3 TRBV9 . . CASSVEGRDTQYF TGTGCCAGCAGCGTAGAAGGGAGGGATACGCAGTATTTT
TRBJ2-1 TRBV27 . TRBD2 CASGPQREGGDEQFF TGTGCCAGCGGACCCCAGCGGGAGGGAGGCGATGAGCAGTTCTTC
TRBJ1-1 TRBV28 . . CASSSYRDTTNTEAFF TGTGCCAGCAGTTCATACCGGGACACGACGAACACTGAAGCTTTCTTT
TRBJ1-5 TRBV19 . TRBD1 CASSTGTGGNQPQHF TGTGCCAGTAGTACCGGGACAGGGGGCAATCAGCCCCAGCATTTT